Following are 10 T cell receptor beta chains from one sample sequenced in a study of blood T cell repertoires in COVID-19. Generated by immunoSEQ multiplex PCR, the TCRdb table keeps only in-frame clones and is missing some. The sample shows 250,000 to 300,000 clones, 80% to 95% of them seen only once. Sequencing was performed on PBMCs or T cells enriched from blood (not recorded which). Receptors originate from a woman in her 30s who had recovered from COVID-19.

In its sample, this clone was seen once. V gene TRBV28 combines with J gene TRBJ2-1; D possibly corresponds to TRBD1 (6 bases). The V gene lost 6 bases and the J gene lost 6 bases, with 12 bases spanning the gap. This CDR3 is built from 13 residues. Germline-derived CDR1 and CDR2 are MDHEN and SYDVKM. CDR3 DNA sequence: TGTGCCAGCAGATCGGACAGTTTCAATGAGCAGTTCTTC. Translated, it gives CASRSDSFNEQFF.

The chain has TRBV3-1 (or the pseudogene TRBV3-2) and TRBJ2-2; D might be TRBD1 (5 bases). Germline V gives CDR1 LGHDT, CDR2 YNNKEL (reference sequence). The CDR3 is 17 amino acids. V gave up 1 base and J gave up 3 bases, with 15 bases separating them. CDR3 sequence reads: CASSQVTGSQDTGELFF. The CDR3 coding sequence is TGTGCCAGCAGCCAAGTAACAGGCTCCCAGGACACCGGGGAGCTGTTTTTT.

This clone appeared once. The genes are TRBV10-1 and TRBJ2-3, with a weak D call TRBD2 (5 bases). V lost 6 bases to trimming and J lost 5 bases, with 15 bases between them. Germline CDR1 reads WNHNN; CDR2 reads SYGVQD (reference sequence). The CDR3 extends over 14 amino acids. The DNA for the CDR3 is TGCGCCAGCAGCTCATACGGGGTTGTAGATACGCAGTATTTT. Protein product: CASSSYGVVDTQYF.

In this sample, this clone turned up a few times. The chain has TRBV2 and TRBJ2-7; TRBD2 matches 10 bases. Looked up from germline, CDR1 is SNHLY and CDR2 is FYNNEI. V trimming: 6 bases; J trimming: 2 bases; junction bases outside the gene matches: 4. This CDR3 has 14 residues. This CDR3 reads CASSWTSGTYEQYF. The CDR3 nucleotides read TGTGCCAGCAGCTGGACTAGCGGAACCTACGAGCAGTACTTC.

The chain combines TRBV28 with TRBJ2-1, with D possibly TRBD2 on 5 matching bases. The CDR3 has 16 amino acids. CDR1 MDHEN and CDR2 SYDVKM come from the germline V gene. V gave up 6 bases and J gave up 0 bases, with 15 bases separating them. In DNA form, the CDR3 reads TGTGCCAGCAGCGAACGGACTTTGAGCTCCTACAATGAGCAGTTCTTC. It specifies CASSERTLSSYNEQFF.

The chain carries TRBV15 and TRBJ2-1, with 9 bases matching TRBD1. This CDR3 is 16 amino acids long. Germline loops: CDR1 LNHNV, CDR2 YYDKDF (reference sequence). V lost 1 base and J lost 3; bases outside the gene matches: 4. For the CDR3, the DNA is TGTGCCACCAGCAGAGTACCGGGACAGGGCTACAATGAGCAGTTCTTC. It translates to CATSRVPGQGYNEQFF. The whole variable domain, remainder taken from reference TRBV15 and TRBJ2-1, is DAMVIQNPRYQVTQFGKPVTLSCSQTLNHNVMYWYQQKSSQAPKLLFHYYDKDFNNEADTPDNFQSRRPNTSFCFLDIRSPGLGDTAMYLCATSRVPGQGYNEQFFGPGTRLTVL.

This sequence joins TRBV29-1 and TRBJ1-5; D is ambiguous. V was clipped by 4 bases and J by 6 bases, with 16 bases between them. Germline values: CDR1 SQVTM, CDR2 ANQGSEA. The CDR3 length is 14 residues. CDR3 region: CSVGEEIPPQPQHF. The CDR3 region has the DNA TGCAGCGTTGGAGAGGAGATTCCTCCTCAGCCCCAGCATTTT. The whole variable domain, remainder taken from reference TRBV29-1 and TRBJ1-5, is SAVISQKPSRDICQRGTSLTIQCQVDSQVTMMFWYRQQPGQSLTLIATANQGSEATYESGFVIDKFPISRPNLTFSTLTVSNMSPEDSSIYLCSVGEEIPPQPQHFGDGTRLSIL.

Concerning this clone itself: This specimen includes other DNA sequences encoding the same CDR3. The chain joins TRBV6-2 or TRBV6-3 to TRBJ2-1, with D uncertain. The CDR3 length is 13 residues. The V end was cut by 3 bases, the J end by 1 base, with 4 bases between. Germline CDR1 reads MNHEY; CDR2 reads SVGEGT. The CDR3 bases are TGTGCCAGCAGTTATCGGTCCTACAATGAGCAGTTCTTC. Encoded protein: CASSYRSYNEQFF.

This chain connects TRBV5-4 to TRBJ1-6; 8 bases agree with TRBD1. The CDR3 runs to 16 residues. The V gene end was trimmed by 4 bases and the J gene end by 2 bases; junction bases not matched to a gene: 5. Germline CDR1 SGHNT, CDR2 YYREEE (reference sequence). The CDR3: CASSDRTGPYNSPLHF. For the CDR3, the DNA is TGTGCCAGCAGCGATCGGACAGGGCCCTATAATTCACCCCTCCACTTT.

V gene TRBV27 combines with J gene TRBJ2-7; the D gene is possibly TRBD1 (6 bases). Trimming removed 7 bases from V and 2 bases from J, with 15 bases in between. Germline V gene sequence: CDR1 MNHEY, CDR2 SMNVEV (reference sequence). This CDR3 has 14 amino acids. In DNA, the CDR3 is TGTGCCAGCACCTTAGAAGGGGGTCCCTACGAGCAGTACTTC. The encoded protein is CASTLEGGPYEQYF.